Each of the 22 T cell receptor beta chains below was sequenced from the same sample in a study of cytomegalovirus exposure and HLA in healthy donors. PCR amplification relied on 60 Vbeta primers (plus 13 Jbeta primers). Measured with immunoSEQ multiplex PCR; TCRdb has only the in-frame clones, and not every one. The table records fewer than 200,000 clones, about 65% of them present only once. Sequenced sample: PBMCs. All receptors derive from a girl aged 5-17 years in good health and CMV-seronegative.

The chain uses TRBV28 and TRBJ1-1; D ambiguous. Germline values: CDR1 MDHEN, CDR2 SYDVKM. Trimming stripped 3 bases from V and 7 bases from J, with 9 bases between. The CDR3 extends over 12 amino acids. CDR3: CASSLVQFEAFF. The CDR3 DNA reads TGTGCCAGCAGTTTGGTGCAGTTTGAAGCTTTCTTT.

This clone was picked up a small number of times. The V and J genes are TRBV9 and TRBJ1-5; tentatively, D is TRBD1 (5 bases). V shed 3 bases and J shed 6 bases, with 13 bases lying between them. The germline V gene encodes CDR1 SGDLS and CDR2 YYNGEE. The CDR3 contains 14 residues. The CDR3 loop reads CASSERGGGQPQHF. DNA of the CDR3: TGTGCCAGCAGCGAACGGGGGGGTGGTCAGCCCCAGCATTTT.

The chain joins TRBV5-4 to TRBJ1-1; the D is unclear. Germline CDR1 SGHNT, CDR2 YYREEE (reference sequence). CDR3 length equals 16 residues. Trimming removed 4 bases at V and 5 bases at J, with 21 bases between. The CDR3 DNA reads as TGTGCCAGCAGCCCCGGTGGCACCTATATGAGGACTGAAGCTTTCTTT. This encodes CASSPGGTYMRTEAFF. Supplemented by reference TRBV5-4 and TRBJ1-1, the full variable domain reads ETGVTQSPTHLIKTRGQQVTLRCSSQSGHNTVSWYQQALGQGPQFIFQYYREEENGRGNFPPRFSGLQFPNYSSELNVNALELDDSALYLCASSPGGTYMRTEAFFGQGTRLTVV.

The rearrangement links TRBV25-1 to TRBJ2-2; tentatively, D is TRBD1 (5 bases). There are 16 residues in the CDR3. CDR1 and CDR2 from the germline V gene are MGHDK and SYGVNS. V was shortened by 2 bases and J by 5 bases, with 15 bases between the two germline ends. The CDR3: CASSETPPGWTGELFF. The CDR3 bases are TGTGCCAGCAGTGAAACCCCCCCAGGGTGGACCGGGGAGCTGTTTTTT.

The chain combines TRBV7-9 with TRBJ2-1; the match to TRBD1 covers 8 bases. Germline CDR1 is SEHNR and CDR2 is FQNEAQ (reference sequence). V lost 5 bases and J lost 8; bases outside the gene matches: 11. This CDR3 contains 15 residues. CDR3: CASSRADREDDEQFF. The CDR3 DNA reads TGTGCCAGCAGCCGAGCGGACAGGGAGGACGATGAGCAGTTCTTC.

V gene TRBV2 combines with J gene TRBJ2-7; 11 nucleotides line up with TRBD1. CDR1 is SNHLY and CDR2 is FYNNEI in the germline V gene. V gave up 7 bases and J gave up 2 bases; unmatched junction bases: 4. The CDR3 loop spans 14 amino acids. CDR3 protein: CASTSGQGAYEQYF. Written as DNA, the CDR3 is TGTGCCAGCACCTCGGGACAGGGGGCCTACGAGCAGTACTTC.

This clone was picked up a small number of times. The chain is built from TRBV9 and TRBJ2-1; D may be TRBD1 (7 bases). The germline V gene encodes CDR1 SGDLS and CDR2 YYNGEE. V lost 4 bases and J 6 bases, leaving 14 bases between the germline ends. The CDR3 runs 14 residues. The CDR3 here is CASSTDRRGNEQFF. The CDR3 DNA is TGTGCCAGCAGCACGGACAGGCGGGGCAATGAGCAGTTCTTC.

The chain recombines TRBV27 with TRBJ2-1; TRBD2 agrees at 11 bases. The length of the CDR3 is 16 residues. The J segment lost 1 base and the V segment lost 4 bases, leaving 3 bases of the junction unmatched. From germline, CDR1 is MNHEY and CDR2 SMNVEV (reference sequence). CDR3 in DNA: TGTGCCAGCAGTTCGGGACTAGCGGCGTCCTACAATGAGCAGTTCTTC. Its translation is CASSSGLAASYNEQFF.

This clone was seen once. The chain uses TRBV6-1 and TRBJ1-4, with 7 bases that match TRBD1. V lost 4 bases and J lost 4; bases outside the gene matches: 3. Germline V lookup: CDR1 MNHNS, CDR2 SASEGT. The CDR3 sequence is 14 residues long. The CDR3 region has the DNA TGTGCCAGCAGTGGACAGGGATTTAATGAAAAACTGTTTTTT. This encodes CASSGQGFNEKLFF.

The CDR3 region is CASSPETGEQFF. The DNA of the CDR3 is TGCGCCAGCAGCCCTGAAACCGGGGAGCAGTTCTTC. The chain couples TRBV4-1 to TRBJ2-1, with D uncertain. CDR1 MGHRA and CDR2 YSYEKL come from the germline V gene. This CDR3 spans 12 amino acids. Trimming pared 4 bases from V and 10 bases from J, leaving 11 bases between.

This clone was observed once. The chain links TRBV11-2 to TRBJ1-2, with 7 bases identical to TRBD1. The CDR3 sequence is 14 residues long. The J segment lost 4 bases and the V segment lost 6 bases, leaving 8 bases of the junction unmatched. Looked up from germline, CDR1 is SGHAT and CDR2 is FQNNGV. The CDR3 is CASSVKGAGYGYTF. CDR3 sequence (DNA): TGTGCCAGCAGTGTTAAGGGGGCCGGCTATGGCTACACCTTC.

There are a few counts of this clone. The chain recombines TRBV6-1 with TRBJ2-2, with TRBD1 matching 8 bases. CDR1 is MNHNS and CDR2 is SASEGT in the germline V gene. J was trimmed by 6 bases and V by 0 bases; bases with no gene match: 9. The CDR3 runs 17 residues. The CDR3 DNA reads as TGTGCCAGCAGTGAAGCGGCCGGGACAGGCTGGGCCGGGGAGCTGTTTTTT. This codes for CASSEAAGTGWAGELFF.

This clone turned up a few times. The chain is built from TRBV9 and TRBJ1-2, with 9 bases fitting TRBD1. J lost 3 bases, V lost 0 bases, and 6 bases had no gene match. The CDR3 covers 16 residues. Germline V gene data show CDR1 as SGDLS and CDR2 as YYNGEE. Here the CDR3 reads CASSVASRTGDYGYTF. As DNA, the CDR3 is TGTGCCAGCAGCGTAGCTAGTAGGACAGGGGACTATGGCTACACCTTC. The full variable domain, its missing parts supplied by reference TRBV9 and TRBJ1-2, is DSGVTQTPKHLITATGQRVTLRCSPRSGDLSVYWYQQSLDQGLQFLIQYYNGEERAKGNILERFSAQQFPDLHSELNLSSLELGDSALYFCASSVASRTGDYGYTFGSGTRLTVV.

V and J are TRBV10-3 and TRBJ2-7, with 9 bases identical to TRBD1. In germline, CDR1 is ENHRY, CDR2 SYGVKD. This CDR3 region has 14 residues. The V and J ends lost 6 bases and 2 bases, in that order; junction bases with no gene match: 5. The CDR3 reads CAISPDRGTYEQYF. For the CDR3, the DNA is TGTGCCATCAGCCCGGACAGGGGAACCTACGAGCAGTACTTC.

This chain connects TRBV7-9 to TRBJ1-1; D is uncertain. Germline V gene lookup returns CDR1 SEHNR and CDR2 FQNEAQ (reference sequence). This CDR3 has 13 residues. V was pared by 6 bases and J by 3 bases, with 11 bases between. CDR3 loop: CASRRGSDTEAFF. CDR3 nucleotide sequence: TGTGCCAGCAGGCGTGGCAGCGACACTGAAGCTTTCTTT.

The rearrangement uses TRBV19 and TRBJ2-3; tentative D call: TRBD2 (6 bases). Looked up from germline, CDR1 is LNHDA and CDR2 is SQIVND (reference sequence). Trimming removed 7 bases at V and 3 bases at J, with 11 bases between. CDR3 length equals 13 residues. CDR3 amino acids: CASKTGETDTQYF. The CDR3 region has the DNA TGTGCCAGTAAGACGGGGGAAACAGATACGCAGTATTTT.

In its sample, this clone was seen a few times. This chain joins TRBV13 and TRBJ2-1; 7 nucleotides match TRBD2. Germline loops: CDR1 PRHDT, CDR2 FYEKMQ (reference sequence). After removal of 3 bases from V and 7 bases from J, the junction contained 12 bases not matched to a gene. This CDR3 has 16 amino acids. DNA of the CDR3: TGTGCCAGCAGCTTGCCATTGGGGGGGGGAGGAAATGAGCAGTTCTTC. This gives the protein CASSLPLGGGGNEQFF.

This clone was seen only once. The rearrangement joins TRBV19 to TRBJ1-1; 10 bases line up with TRBD1. The germline CDR1 and CDR2 sequences are LNHDA and SQIVND (reference sequence). The V and J ends lost 1 base and 1 base, in that order; junction bases with no gene match: 6. The CDR3 is 17 residues long. CDR3 sequence: CASSIAPGQGPNTEAFF. For the CDR3, the DNA is TGTGCCAGTAGTATAGCCCCGGGACAGGGGCCGAACACTGAAGCTTTCTTT.

This clone has just a few counts. The rearrangement joins TRBV27 to TRBJ2-7; TRBD2 is a possible D gene (6 bases). The CDR3 totals 19 residues. Germline CDR1 reads MNHEY; CDR2 reads SMNVEV (reference sequence). V dropped 4 bases and J dropped 0 bases, with 25 bases sitting between them. CDR3 in amino acids: CASSSLGTATLASSYEQYF. CDR3 nucleotide sequence: TGTGCCAGCAGTTCCCTGGGGACTGCCACCCTCGCCAGCTCCTACGAGCAGTACTTC.

J is TRBJ2-1 and V is TRBV9, with unresolved D. Germline V gives CDR1 SGDLS, CDR2 YYNGEE. The CDR3 runs 15 residues. V was cut by 0 bases and J by 3 bases, with 10 bases left in between. CDR3 sequence: CASSVGQVGYNEQFF. CDR3 nucleotides: TGTGCCAGCAGCGTAGGGCAGGTGGGCTACAATGAGCAGTTCTTC.

The chain joins TRBV11-2 to TRBJ1-2; 7 bases match TRBD1. The V gene's germline CDR1 is SGHAT and CDR2 FQNNGV. The CDR3 is 15 amino acids. V shed 3 bases and J 7 bases; nucleotides not matched to a gene: 11. The CDR3 DNA is TGTGCCAGCAGCTTCGGGGTCAGGGGGGAATCTGGCTACACCTTC. Amino acids: CASSFGVRGESGYTF.

The chain couples TRBV5-1 to TRBJ2-2, with TRBD1 identical over 11 bases. Germline V gene data show CDR1 as SGHRS and CDR2 as YFSETQ. The CDR3 has 15 residues. With 4 bases clipped from V and 7 bases from J, the junction kept 6 bases outside the gene matches. The CDR3 nucleotides are TGCGCCAGCAGCGGTGGGACAGGGGGAAGCGGGGAGCTGTTTTTT. Amino acid sequence: CASSGGTGGSGELFF.